This T cell receptor beta chain is drawn from a study of OX40 agonist ivuxolimab in advanced cancers. Study at large: Ivuxolimab is a fully human IgG2 antibody that activates OX40 (CD134). Study outcomes and limitations: The specificity for antigen of the expanded peripheral T cells was not determined. Mean expanded clone counts were higher in CD8+ than CD4+ T cells.

As for this clone: Antigen: not known.

People who had autoimmune disease history or systemic immunosuppression were excluded. Germline V CDR1 and CDR2: MNHEY, SVGAGI. This CDR3 region has 15 residues. The V end was cut by 8 bases, the J end by 0 bases, with 16 bases between. Produced via immunoSEQ multiplex PCR; TCRdb's table is partial and in-frame only. The sample carries about 31,000 clones, 80% to 90% recorded once. The chain links TRBV6-5 to TRBJ1-1; D unclear. This receptor was identified in an adult with an advanced solid tumor such as melanoma, head and neck, liver or kidney cancer. The sequencing here drew on CD4+ or CD8+ T cells sorted from blood, taken in a trial of the OX40 agonist ivuxolimab. CDR3 DNA: TGTGCCAGCCGGAGCCCGACTTTCATGAACACTGAAGCTTTCTTT. Its protein product is CASRSPTFMNTEAFF.